This TCR beta chain was documented in a study of blood T cell repertoires in COVID-19. The germline V and J ends were trimmed by 2 bases and 7 bases, with 14 bases remaining between them. CDR3 length: 15 amino acids. Germline V gene data show CDR1 as MDHEN and CDR2 as SYDVKM. Per the original data handling: Reference gene primers were amplified, and this amplification served to estimate nucleated cell counts. Only in-frame clones appear in the TCRdb table, and some are missing; sequencing was by immunoSEQ multiplex PCR. D and trimming come from the DNA, and the V and J calls and clone size come from that table. The sample contains 300,000 to 400,000 clones, just over 85% of which appear only once.

The sequence came from a woman aged 40 to 55 with acute COVID-19. The gene calls are TRBV28 and TRBJ2-2; tentative D call: TRBD2 (6 bases). The sequenced sample was PBMCs or T cells enriched from blood (not recorded which). The CDR3 loop is CASSLRRAGSGELFF. The DNA for the CDR3 is TGTGCCAGCAGTTTACGGCGGGCCGGGAGCGGGGAGCTGTTTTTT.